What follows are 24 T cell receptor beta chains derived from one specimen sequenced in a study of beta chain features in type 1 diabetes. The isolated RNA, all of it, was reverse transcribed, so expressed TCRB transcripts were what got sequenced. Method: immunoSEQ multiplex PCR; TCRdb's copy keeps in-frame clones and lacks some. The data contain about 240,000 clones, 25% to 30% of them singletons. Specimen: central memory CD4+ T cells from blood. The receptors come from a man between 25 and 39 years old in good health.

V is TRBV5-4 and J is TRBJ2-6; TRBD1 agrees at 10 bases. V lost 4 bases, J lost 1 base, and 11 bases stayed unmatched. Germline V CDR1 and CDR2: SGHNT, YYREEE (reference sequence). CDR3 length: 19 residues. In DNA, the CDR3 is TGTGCCAGCAGCCCGCGGGGACAGGGGAGGTTGTCTGGGGCCAACGTCCTGACTTTC. It codes for CASSPRGQGRLSGANVLTF.

The chain is built from TRBV5-1 and TRBJ2-2; D is possibly TRBD1 (5 bases). V was clipped by 2 bases and J by 7 bases, with 6 bases between them. There are 12 residues in the CDR3. The V gene's germline CDR1 is SGHRS and CDR2 YFSETQ. The CDR3 loop is CASSFQGGELFF. CDR3 nucleotide sequence: TGCGCCAGCAGCTTTCAGGGCGGGGAGCTGTTTTTT.

V usage is TRBV30 and J usage is TRBJ2-7, with no clear D. The V end lost 0 bases, the J end lost 6 bases, and 3 bases lay between the germline ends. This CDR3 region has 10 residues. CDR1 and CDR2 from the germline V gene are GTSNPN and SVGIG (reference sequence). CDR3 nucleotides: TGTGCCTGGAGTGTACGCGAGCAGTACTTC. Amino acids: CAWSVREQYF. Looking up the rest from reference TRBV30 and TRBJ2-7 gives the full variable domain: SQTIHQWPATLVQPVGSPLSLECTVEGTSNPNLYWYRQAAGRGLQLLFYSVGIGQISSEVPQNLSASRPQDRQFILSSKKLLLSDSGFYLCAWSVREQYFGPGTRLTVT.

The chain links TRBV28 to TRBJ2-3; D uncertain. V was pared by 5 bases and J by 1 base, with 10 bases between. The CDR3 is made up of 14 amino acids. Looked up from germline, CDR1 is MDHEN and CDR2 is SYDVKM. CDR3 nucleotides: TGTGCCAGCAGTCTACCGCTAGGCACAGATACGCAGTATTTT. Protein sequence: CASSLPLGTDTQYF.

This clone was counted only a few times. This chain connects TRBV28 to TRBJ2-1; 8 bases line up with TRBD2. The ends lost 6 bases at V and 6 bases at J; junction bases unmatched: 4. The CDR3 sequence is 13 residues long. Germline values: CDR1 MDHEN, CDR2 SYDVKM. DNA for the CDR3: TGTGCCAGCAGGAGGACTAGCTCCAATGAGCAGTTCTTC. Translating gives CASRRTSSNEQFF.

The table lists this clone with a few counts. The rearrangement links TRBV5-4 to TRBJ2-7, with D hard to call. The CDR3 covers 12 residues. Per the germline V gene, CDR1 is SGHNT and CDR2 is YYREEE (reference sequence). Trimming stripped 6 bases from V and 2 bases from J, with 9 bases between. The CDR3 sequence is CASTDGAYEQYF. CDR3 nucleotide sequence: TGTGCCAGCACCGACGGTGCCTACGAGCAGTACTTC.

This chain links TRBV5-1 with TRBJ2-3; TRBD2 matches 13 bases. Germline V gene lookup returns CDR1 SGHRS and CDR2 YFSETQ. The CDR3 totals 16 residues. The V gene end was trimmed by 3 bases and the J gene end by 2 bases; junction bases not matched to a gene: 3. As DNA, the CDR3 is TGCGCCAGCAGCTCGGGGACTAGCGGGAACACAGATACGCAGTATTTT. Translation: CASSSGTSGNTDTQYF.

The chain joins TRBV5-1 to TRBJ1-1; tentative D call: TRBD1 (5 bases). The CDR3 is made up of 15 amino acids. CDR1 and CDR2 (germline): SGHRS, YFSETQ. Trimming took 0 bases from V and 0 from J, leaving 9 bases between them. The CDR3: CASSLGQTVNTEAFF. The CDR3 region has the DNA TGCGCCAGCAGCTTGGGGCAGACAGTGAACACTGAAGCTTTCTTT.

The chain carries TRBV14 and TRBJ2-3; D is unresolved. Trimming cost V 0 bases and J 3 bases, with 16 bases left between them. This CDR3 contains 17 residues. In germline, CDR1 is SGHDN, CDR2 FVKESK. CDR3: CASSQDLSLMVTDTQYF. DNA of the CDR3: TGTGCCAGCAGCCAAGATTTGAGTCTTATGGTAACAGATACGCAGTATTTT.

The rearrangement uses TRBV5-1 and TRBJ2-5, with TRBD1 identical over 10 bases. V lost 4 bases, J lost 4 bases, and 7 bases stayed unmatched. Germline V gene data show CDR1 as SGHRS and CDR2 as YFSETQ. There are 15 residues in the CDR3. The CDR3 DNA sequence: TGCGCCAGCAGCCCCGGGACAGGGGCTGGAGAGACCCAGTACTTC. Protein product: CASSPGTGAGETQYF.

This chain uses TRBV18 with TRBJ2-3; D ambiguous. Per the germline V gene, CDR1 is KGHSH and CDR2 is LQKENI. V lost 6 bases to trimming and J lost 4 bases, with 14 bases between them. This CDR3 is built from 14 residues. CDR3 DNA sequence: TGTGCCAGCTCCCCTCGGCTAGAGGCAGATACGCAGTATTTT. Translation gives CASSPRLEADTQYF.

This clone appeared a few times. The chain uses TRBV5-1 and TRBJ1-2; D not certain. In germline, CDR1 is SGHRS, CDR2 YFSETQ. There are 17 residues in the CDR3. V was cut by 0 bases and J by 2 bases, with 17 bases left in between. This CDR3 is CASSLGGGNTLNYGYTF. The DNA for the CDR3 is TGCGCCAGCAGCTTGGGAGGAGGCAATACCTTGAACTATGGCTACACCTTC.

The chain combines TRBV29-1 with TRBJ2-7; 11 nucleotides match TRBD2. The CDR3 extends over 18 amino acids. Germline lookup yields CDR1 SQVTM and CDR2 ANQGSEA. The V gene end was trimmed by 5 bases and the J gene end by 3 bases; junction bases not matched to a gene: 18. In DNA, the CDR3 is TGCAGCGTTTTAGAAGGGACTAGCGGACATGCTACCTTCTACGAGCAGTACTTC. Its protein product is CSVLEGTSGHATFYEQYF.

V usage is TRBV30 and J usage is TRBJ2-2, with 7 bases identical to TRBD1. Germline loops: CDR1 GTSNPN, CDR2 SVGIG (reference sequence). V was pared by 1 base and J by 4 bases, with 3 bases of the junction left unmatched. CDR3 length: 14 residues. CDR3 DNA: TGTGCCTGGAGTGGACAGGGCCCCACCGGGGAGCTGTTTTTT. Protein sequence: CAWSGQGPTGELFF.

The rearrangement joins TRBV7-2 to TRBJ2-3; D perhaps matches TRBD2 (5 bases). Trimming took off 1 base at V and 5 bases at J, with 13 bases between the two ends. The CDR3 covers 15 residues. Germline CDR1 SGHTA, CDR2 FQGNSA. In nucleotides, the CDR3 is TGTGCCAGCAGCTTAGAGATCGGTGGGAGAGATACGCAGTATTTT. Its translation is CASSLEIGGRDTQYF.

This clone came up a few times. This chain uses TRBV29-1 with TRBJ2-1; 13 bases agree with TRBD2. V was clipped by 7 bases and J by 7 bases; unmatched bases: 10. CDR1 is SQVTM, CDR2 ANQGSEA, per germline. The CDR3 sequence is 15 residues long. CDR3 DNA sequence: TGCAGCGATAAGACTAGCGGGAGGCTCGGAAATGAGCAGTTCTTC. Protein sequence: CSDKTSGRLGNEQFF.

The chain links TRBV10-1 to TRBJ2-2; 7 bases align to TRBD2. V dropped 7 bases and J dropped 2; count of bases not matched to a gene: 1. This CDR3 spans 13 amino acids. Looked up from germline, CDR1 is WNHNN and CDR2 is SYGVQD (reference sequence). For the CDR3, the DNA is TGCGCCAGCAAAGCGGGAAACACCGGGGAGCTGTTTTTT. Residues: CASKAGNTGELFF.

Only a few counts were recorded for this clone. This rearrangement joins TRBV28 to TRBJ2-1, with a possible D match to TRBD1 (5 bases). The CDR3 spans 13 residues. The V end was cut by 5 bases, the J end by 6 bases, with 11 bases between. The germline V gene encodes CDR1 MDHEN and CDR2 SYDVKM. The DNA for the CDR3 is TGTGCCAGCAGTAAGACAGACAGCAATGAGCAGTTCTTC. Amino acid sequence: CASSKTDSNEQFF.

The chain carries TRBV4-1 and TRBJ2-1; the D gene is possibly TRBD1 (5 bases). Germline lookup yields CDR1 MGHRA and CDR2 YSYEKL. V was pared by 0 bases and J by 6 bases, with 9 bases between. This CDR3 has 14 amino acids. The CDR3 DNA reads as TGCGCCAGCAGCCAAGATGGGGCTCCCAATGAGCAGTTCTTC. Translating gives CASSQDGAPNEQFF.

The V gene is TRBV6-6, the J gene TRBJ1-3, with D possibly matching TRBD1 (5 bases). The germline V gene has CDR1 MNHNY and CDR2 SVGAGI (reference sequence). V was pared by 8 bases and J by 3 bases, with 11 bases between. The CDR3 sequence is 13 residues long. CDR3 amino acids: CASHQGLGNTIYF. The CDR3 DNA reads TGTGCCAGCCATCAGGGACTTGGAAACACCATATATTTT.

The chain uses TRBV6-5 and TRBJ1-5, with TRBD1 matching over 7 bases. Per germline, CDR1 MNHEY and CDR2 SVGAGI. V was clipped by 5 bases and J by 3 bases; unmatched bases: 7. The CDR3 is 15 residues long. The CDR3 loop reads CASSRKTGYNQPQHF. CDR3 nucleotides: TGTGCCAGCAGTCGCAAGACAGGGTACAATCAGCCCCAGCATTTT.

This clone was seen a single time. The chain recombines TRBV6-6 with TRBJ2-2; TRBD1 aligns across 9 bases. CDR1 is MNHNY, CDR2 SVGAGI, per germline (reference sequence). V lost 7 bases and J lost 3; bases outside the gene matches: 3. The CDR3 covers 14 residues. The CDR3, as DNA: TGTGCCAGCAACCGGGACAGGGACACCGGGGAGCTGTTTTTT. This gives the protein CASNRDRDTGELFF.

This clone was counted between two and nine times. This CDR3 is CASRVMNTEAFF. The CDR3 DNA is TGTGCCAGCAGGGTGATGAACACTGAAGCTTTCTTT. The chain is built from TRBV6-6 and TRBJ1-1; D unresolved. The CDR3 loop spans 12 amino acids. Germline CDR1 reads MNHNY; CDR2 reads SVGAGI (reference sequence). The V gene lost 6 bases and the J gene lost 0 bases, with 5 bases spanning the gap.

With respect to this clone: An end of the junction does not agree with germline; a read error may underlie this. The CDR3 sequence is CASSVERREIF. The DNA of the CDR3 is TGTGCCAGCAGCGTGGAACGGAGGGAAATCTTC. The gene calls are TRBV5-6 and TRBJ2-1, with D perhaps matching TRBD2 (6 bases). Per germline, CDR1 SGHDT and CDR2 YYEEEE. This CDR3 has 11 residues.